This T cell receptor beta chain was documented in a study of blood T cells in healthy people across ages. A second PCR of about 7 to 11 cycles used a sample-barcoded 5' primer and a J-beta primer mix. TCRdb used MiXCR to reprocess the 5' RACE reads, holding one entry per CDR3 protein. The sample yields fewer than 2 million distinct CDR3 sequences, roughly two fifths seen once. In regard to this clonotype: Its antigen is undetermined. The germline gene is not matched at one end of the junction; a read error may be the cause.

Whole-study results and caveats: Naive CD4+ cells and diversity were both higher in long-lived donors than in aged donors.

Each donor had approximately 10 milliliters of peripheral blood drawn. This sequence originates from a human donor in good health. Sequencing input: blood.

The CDR3 loop reads CASSLGPLTGERFF. For the CDR3, the DNA is TGCGCCAGCAGCTTGGGGCCCCTCACCGGGGAGCGGTTTTTT. The rearrangement uses TRBV5-1 and TRBJ2-2; TRBD2 is a possible D gene (5 bases). Per the germline V gene, CDR1 is SGHRS and CDR2 is YFSETQ. The CDR3 loop spans 14 amino acids.